The T cell receptor (beta chain) under discussion was sequenced for a study of blood T cells in healthy people across ages. This clonotype was recorded many times. Its specificity is not known. The V gene's germline CDR1 is DFQATT and CDR2 SNEGSKA (reference sequence). Trimming took 0 bases from V and 2 from J; bases not matched to a gene: 6. The CDR3 consists of 16 residues. Each donor supplied ten milliliters of peripheral blood. Regarding the study as a whole: PBMCs went unsorted, and a conclusive naive versus antigen-experienced comparison was therefore prevented. Calculation of diversity from one million T cells yielded estimates considered to be underestimates.

A second PCR of about 7 to 12 cycles used a sample-barcoded 5' primer and a J-beta primer mix. Every cDNA molecule bore a tag from a template-switch adaptor containing 12 random nucleotides. TCRdb called the 5' RACE reads again in MiXCR, with one record for every CDR3 protein. Here the sample spans around 1.5 million distinct CDR3 sequences, about 35% being singletons. J is TRBJ2-3 and V is TRBV20-1; 9 positions match TRBD2. Sequencing was performed on blood. The clonotype originates from a woman under 40 in good health. CDR3 coding DNA: TGCAGTGCTAGAGATTACCTAGCGGGGTCCACAGATACGCAGTATTTT. Translating it yields CSARDYLAGSTDTQYF.